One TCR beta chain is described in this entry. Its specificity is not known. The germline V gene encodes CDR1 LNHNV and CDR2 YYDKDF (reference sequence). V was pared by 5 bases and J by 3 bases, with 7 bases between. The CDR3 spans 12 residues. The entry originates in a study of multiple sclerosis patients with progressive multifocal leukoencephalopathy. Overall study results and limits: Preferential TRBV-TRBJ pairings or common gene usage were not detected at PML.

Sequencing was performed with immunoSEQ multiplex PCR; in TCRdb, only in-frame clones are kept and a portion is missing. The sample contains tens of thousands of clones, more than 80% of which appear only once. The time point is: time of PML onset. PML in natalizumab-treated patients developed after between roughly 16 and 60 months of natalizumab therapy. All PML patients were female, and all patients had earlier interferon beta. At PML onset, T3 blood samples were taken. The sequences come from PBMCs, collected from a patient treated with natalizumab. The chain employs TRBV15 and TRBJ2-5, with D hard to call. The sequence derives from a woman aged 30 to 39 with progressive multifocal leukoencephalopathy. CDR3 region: CATSRSEETQYF. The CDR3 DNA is TGTGCCACCAGCCGGTCCGAAGAGACCCAGTACTTC.